Sequencing of this T cell receptor beta chain was carried out in a study of shared clonotypes between healthy human individuals. The study drew its donors from healthy HIV-negative adults without recent acute infections or vaccinations. TCRdb's copy holds only in-frame clones and misses some; the assay was immunoSEQ multiplex PCR. The sample lists 1.5 million to 1.9 million clones, approximately 98% occurring once. Germline V gene data show CDR1 as LNHDA and CDR2 as SQIVND (reference sequence). This CDR3 has 17 residues. V lost 1 base and J 0 bases, leaving 13 bases between the germline ends. Sequencing used naive CD4+ T cells sorted from blood. The subset denotes: CD45RA+ positively selected. The clonotype comes from a man aged 25 to 40 in good health. The chain recombines TRBV19 with TRBJ2-1; the D gene could be TRBD1 or TRBD2 (5 bases each). CDR3 sequence reads: CASSIVSRAGSYNEQFF. The CDR3 nucleotides are TGTGCCAGTAGTATAGTGTCCAGGGCGGGCTCCTACAATGAGCAGTTCTTC.